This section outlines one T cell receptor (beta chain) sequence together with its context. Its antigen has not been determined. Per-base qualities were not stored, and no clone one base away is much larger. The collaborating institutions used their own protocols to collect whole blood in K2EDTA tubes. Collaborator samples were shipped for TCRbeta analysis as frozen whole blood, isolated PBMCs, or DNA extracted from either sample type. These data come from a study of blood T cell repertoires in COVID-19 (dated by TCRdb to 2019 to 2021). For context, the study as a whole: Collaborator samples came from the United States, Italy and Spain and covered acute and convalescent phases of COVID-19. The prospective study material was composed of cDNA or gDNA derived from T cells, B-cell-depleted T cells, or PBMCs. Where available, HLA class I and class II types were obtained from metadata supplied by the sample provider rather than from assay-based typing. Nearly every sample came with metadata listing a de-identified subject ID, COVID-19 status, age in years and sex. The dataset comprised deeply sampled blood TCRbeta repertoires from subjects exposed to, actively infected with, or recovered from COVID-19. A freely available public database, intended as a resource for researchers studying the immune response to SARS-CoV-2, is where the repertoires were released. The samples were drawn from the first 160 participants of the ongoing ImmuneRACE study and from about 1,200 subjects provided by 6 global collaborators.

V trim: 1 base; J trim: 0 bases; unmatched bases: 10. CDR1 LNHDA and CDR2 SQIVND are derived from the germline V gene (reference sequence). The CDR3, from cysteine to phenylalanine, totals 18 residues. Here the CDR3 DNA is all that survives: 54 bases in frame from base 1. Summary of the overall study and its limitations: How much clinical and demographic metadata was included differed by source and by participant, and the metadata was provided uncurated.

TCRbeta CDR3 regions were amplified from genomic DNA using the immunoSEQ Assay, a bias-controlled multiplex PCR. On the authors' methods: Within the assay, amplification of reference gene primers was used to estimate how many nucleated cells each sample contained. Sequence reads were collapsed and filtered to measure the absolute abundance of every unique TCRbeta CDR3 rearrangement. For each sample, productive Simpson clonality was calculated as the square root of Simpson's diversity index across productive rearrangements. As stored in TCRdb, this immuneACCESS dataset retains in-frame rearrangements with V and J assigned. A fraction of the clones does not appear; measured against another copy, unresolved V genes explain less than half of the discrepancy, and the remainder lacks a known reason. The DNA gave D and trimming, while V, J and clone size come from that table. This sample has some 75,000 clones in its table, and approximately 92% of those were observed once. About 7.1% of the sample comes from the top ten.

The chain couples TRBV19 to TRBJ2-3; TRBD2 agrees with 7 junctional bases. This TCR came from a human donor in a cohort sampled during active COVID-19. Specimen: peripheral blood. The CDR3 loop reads CASSIGVGGGGSTDTQYF. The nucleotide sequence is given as TGTGCCAGTAGTATAGGAGTGGGTGGCGGGGGTAGCACAGATACGCAGTATTTT. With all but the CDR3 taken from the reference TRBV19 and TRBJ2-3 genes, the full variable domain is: DGGITQSPKYLFRKEGQNVTLSCEQNLNHDAMYWYRQDPGQGLRLIYYSQIVNDFQKGDIAEGYSVSREKKESFPLTVTSAQKNPTAFYLCASSIGVGGGGSTDTQYFGPGTRLTVL.